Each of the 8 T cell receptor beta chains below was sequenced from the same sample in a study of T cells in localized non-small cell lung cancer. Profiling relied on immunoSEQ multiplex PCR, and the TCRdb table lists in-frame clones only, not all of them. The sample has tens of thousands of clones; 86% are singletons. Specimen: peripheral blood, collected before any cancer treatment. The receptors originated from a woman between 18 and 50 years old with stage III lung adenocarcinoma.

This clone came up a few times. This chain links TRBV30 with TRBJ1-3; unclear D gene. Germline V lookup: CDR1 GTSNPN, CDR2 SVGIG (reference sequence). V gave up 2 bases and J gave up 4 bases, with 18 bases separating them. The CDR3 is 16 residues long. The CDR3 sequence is CAWSRMEGGSGNTIYF. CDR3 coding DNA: TGTGCCTGGAGTCGTATGGAGGGTGGAAGCGGAAACACCATATATTTT.

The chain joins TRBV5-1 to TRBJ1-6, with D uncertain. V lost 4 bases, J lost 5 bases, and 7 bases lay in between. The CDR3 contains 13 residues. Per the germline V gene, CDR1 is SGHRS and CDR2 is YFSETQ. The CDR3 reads CASSTDDNSPLHF. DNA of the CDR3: TGCGCCAGCAGCACGGATGATAATTCACCCCTCCACTTT. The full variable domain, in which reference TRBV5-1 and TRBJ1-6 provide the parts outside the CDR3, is KAGVTQTPRYLIKTRGQQVTLSCSPISGHRSVSWYQQTPGQGLQFLFEYFSETQRNKGNFPGRFSGRQFSNSRSEMNVSTLELGDSALYLCASSTDDNSPLHFGNGTRLTVT.

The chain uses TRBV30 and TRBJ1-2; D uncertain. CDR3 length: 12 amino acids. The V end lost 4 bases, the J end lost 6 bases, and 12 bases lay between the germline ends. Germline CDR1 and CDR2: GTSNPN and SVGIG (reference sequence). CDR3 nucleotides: TGTGCCTGGACTGGACCGCTAAATGGCTACACCTTC. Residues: CAWTGPLNGYTF.

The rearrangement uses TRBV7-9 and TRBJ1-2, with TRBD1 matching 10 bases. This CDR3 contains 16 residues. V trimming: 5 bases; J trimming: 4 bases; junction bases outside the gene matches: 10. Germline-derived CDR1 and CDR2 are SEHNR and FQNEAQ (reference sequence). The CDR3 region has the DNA TGTGCCAGCAGCCCCCCGGGACAGGGGCCGGTCTATGGCTACACCTTC. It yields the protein CASSPPGQGPVYGYTF.

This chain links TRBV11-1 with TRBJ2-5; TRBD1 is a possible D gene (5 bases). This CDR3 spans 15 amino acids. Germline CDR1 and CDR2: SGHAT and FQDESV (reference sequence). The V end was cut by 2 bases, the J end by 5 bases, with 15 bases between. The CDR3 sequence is CASSLRAAGSETQYF. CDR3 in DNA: TGTGCCAGCAGCTTACGGGCCGCAGGGTCGGAGACCCAGTACTTC.

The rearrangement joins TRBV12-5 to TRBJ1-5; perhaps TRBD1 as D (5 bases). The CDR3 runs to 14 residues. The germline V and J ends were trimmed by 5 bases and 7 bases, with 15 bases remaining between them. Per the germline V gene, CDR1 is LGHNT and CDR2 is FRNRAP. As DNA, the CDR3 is TGTGCTAGTGGTCCCCGGGGGGTGGGACAGCCCCAGCATTTT. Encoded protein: CASGPRGVGQPQHF.

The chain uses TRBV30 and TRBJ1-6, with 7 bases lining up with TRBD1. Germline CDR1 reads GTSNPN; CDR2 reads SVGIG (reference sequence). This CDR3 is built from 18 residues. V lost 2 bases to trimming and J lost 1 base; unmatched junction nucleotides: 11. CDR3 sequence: CAWSLGDPGGSYNSPLHF. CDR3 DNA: TGTGCCTGGAGTCTAGGAGACCCAGGGGGTTCCTATAATTCACCCCTCCACTTT.

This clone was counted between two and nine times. The CDR3, as DNA: TGTGCCAGCAGCTTAGCTGGGCTAGCGGGGGTACCGGGGGAGACCCAGTACTTC. Its protein is CASSLAGLAGVPGETQYF. The V and J genes are TRBV11-2 and TRBJ2-5, with 10 nucleotides matching TRBD2. The CDR3 runs to 18 residues. Germline assignment: CDR1 SGHAT and CDR2 FQNNGV. J gave up 5 bases and V 1 base, and 13 bases lay outside the gene matches.